One sample yielded the 10 T cell receptor beta chains listed below, sequenced in a study of T cell changes during pregnancy in multiple sclerosis. The repertoire was sequenced with immunoSEQ multiplex PCR; TCRdb's copy has only in-frame clones and lacks some. The sample carries about 70,000 clones, under 95% recorded once. The source was peripheral blood, collected after pregnancy. Receptors were obtained from a female donor with multiple sclerosis, enrolled in a pregnancy study.

The chain is built from TRBV10-3 and TRBJ1-1, with 8 bases that match TRBD1. The trim removed 5 bases at V and 5 bases at J, leaving 13 bases unmatched. The CDR3 is made up of 16 amino acids. Germline V gene sequence: CDR1 ENHRY, CDR2 SYGVKD. CDR3 coding DNA: TGTGCCATCAGTTACGACAGGGGTGGAATTTCTACTGAAGCTTTCTTT. It yields the protein CAISYDRGGISTEAFF.

CDR3 amino acids: CATSRGQGAKLFF. DNA of the CDR3: TGTGCCACCAGCAGAGGACAGGGGGCAAAACTGTTTTTT. The chain joins TRBV15 to TRBJ1-4; 10 positions match TRBD1. The V gene end was trimmed by 1 base and the J gene end by 10 bases; junction bases not matched to a gene: 0. CDR1 and CDR2 (germline): LNHNV, YYDKDF (reference sequence). The CDR3 covers 13 residues.

The chain links TRBV5-4 to TRBJ2-7; 7 bases line up with TRBD1. Germline V gives CDR1 SGHNT, CDR2 YYREEE (reference sequence). Trimming at V came to 3 bases and at J to 1 base, leaving 7 bases not matched to a gene. The CDR3 spans 15 residues. The CDR3 DNA reads as TGTGCCAGCAGCTCACCGGGACAGATATCCTACGAGCAGTACTTC. This encodes CASSSPGQISYEQYF.

This chain joins TRBV19 and TRBJ2-3, with TRBD2 matching 11 bases. Germline V gene sequence: CDR1 LNHDA, CDR2 SQIVND (reference sequence). The CDR3 is made up of 16 amino acids. The V gene end was trimmed by 6 bases and the J gene end by 2 bases; junction bases not matched to a gene: 7. CDR3 DNA sequence: TGTGCCAGTAGAATTAGCGGGAGGGCCCTCACAGATACGCAGTATTTT. Translating it yields CASRISGRALTDTQYF. The entire variable domain, with the rest obtained from reference TRBV19 and TRBJ2-3, is as follows: DGGITQSPKYLFRKEGQNVTLSCEQNLNHDAMYWYRQDPGQGLRLIYYSQIVNDFQKGDIAEGYSVSREKKESFPLTVTSAQKNPTAFYLCASRISGRALTDTQYFGPGTRLTVL.

The V and J genes are TRBV29-1 and TRBJ2-6, with D perhaps matching TRBD1 (5 bases). The germline gives CDR1 SQVTM, CDR2 ANQGSEA. The V and J ends lost 4 bases and 4 bases respectively, with 11 bases between them. This CDR3 region has 14 residues. The CDR3 DNA follows: TGCAGCGTTGGACCAGGGTCCGGGGCCAACGTCCTGACTTTC. This gives the protein CSVGPGSGANVLTF.

The rearrangement links TRBV7-9 to TRBJ1-2; TRBD1 agrees at 8 bases. The length of the CDR3 is 14 residues. Trimming cost V 4 bases and J 4 bases; bases outside gene matches: 5. Looked up from germline, CDR1 is SEHNR and CDR2 is FQNEAQ (reference sequence). This chain's CDR3 is CASSSRGQGYGYTF. CDR3 nucleotide sequence: TGTGCCAGCAGCTCCCGAGGACAGGGCTATGGCTACACCTTC. Supplemented by reference TRBV7-9 and TRBJ1-2, the full variable domain reads DTGVSQNPRHKITKRGQNVTFRCDPISEHNRLYWYRQTLGQGPEFLTYFQNEAQLEKSRLLSDRFSAERPKGSFSTLEIQRTEQGDSAMYLCASSSRGQGYGYTFGSGTRLTVV.

This chain links TRBV28 with TRBJ2-3, with 11 bases matching TRBD2. The V gene's germline CDR1 is MDHEN and CDR2 SYDVKM. The J segment lost 4 bases and the V segment lost 9 bases, leaving 12 bases of the junction unmatched. This CDR3 is 16 amino acids long. In DNA form, the CDR3 reads TGTGCCAGTACGTCACCACTAGCGGGAGCCCCAGATACGCAGTATTTT. It specifies CASTSPLAGAPDTQYF.

The chain combines TRBV28 with TRBJ2-2; D possibly corresponds to TRBD2 (5 bases). Trimming pared 6 bases from V and 0 bases from J, leaving 11 bases between. CDR1 is MDHEN, CDR2 SYDVKM, per germline. The CDR3 totals 15 residues. The CDR3 sequence is CASSLGSANTGELFF. CDR3 DNA: TGTGCCAGCAGCCTTGGGAGCGCGAACACCGGGGAGCTGTTTTTT. The variable domain in full, with the rest retrieved from reference TRBV28 and TRBJ2-2, is DVKVTQSSRYLVKRTGEKVFLECVQDMDHENMFWYRQDPGLGLRLIYFSYDVKMKEKGDIPEGYSVSREKKERFSLILESASTNQTSMYLCASSLGSANTGELFFGEGSRLTVL.

The chain has TRBV27 and TRBJ2-7; 13 bases map to TRBD2. The J segment lost 1 base and the V segment lost 5 bases, leaving 2 bases of the junction unmatched. Germline CDR1 and CDR2: MNHEY and SMNVEV (reference sequence). This CDR3 is 15 amino acids long. CDR3 sequence: CASSRTSGRSYEQYF. In DNA, the CDR3 is TGTGCCAGCAGTCGGACTAGCGGGAGATCCTACGAGCAGTACTTC.

This chain connects TRBV12-5 to TRBJ2-1; 9 nucleotides agree with TRBD2. Germline CDR1 is LGHNT and CDR2 is FRNRAP. Unmatched junction bases numbered 9, after V lost 8 bases and J lost 7 bases. The CDR3 covers 14 residues. DNA of the CDR3: TGTGCTAGTAGTCCCATAGCGGGAGATAATGAGCAGTTCTTC. Protein product: CASSPIAGDNEQFF.